The present T cell receptor (beta chain) was sequenced within a study of long-term antiretroviral therapy in people with HIV. Study outcomes and limitations: Every time point showed a repertoire led by clones expanded before ART.

At the survey level, the v3.0 immunoSEQ assay was run. Sequencing used immunoSEQ multiplex PCR; TCRdb keeps in-frame clones, though not all of them. The repertoire holds 20,000 to 25,000 clones, with roughly 80% as singletons. V was clipped by 3 bases and J by 6 bases; unmatched bases: 3. This CDR3 is 14 amino acids long. Germline V gene lookup returns CDR1 SGHTA and CDR2 FQGTGA. Comment on this clone: Its antigen is undetermined.

This material consisted of unsorted PBMCs, taken roughly 4 years after starting antiretroviral therapy. The rearrangement uses TRBV7-3 and TRBJ1-2; 11 nucleotides align to TRBD1. The clonotype was recovered from a man between 18 and 29 years old with HIV. As DNA, the CDR3 is TGTGCCAGCAGCTTCCCGGACAGGGGGCATGGCTACACCTTC. It translates to CASSFPDRGHGYTF.